One sample yielded the 7 T cell receptor beta chains listed below, sequenced in a study of blood T cell repertoires in COVID-19. Libraries were prepared by immunoSEQ multiplex PCR; TCRdb keeps only in-frame clonotypes and omits some of them. The sample lists approximately 280,000 clones, nearly 90% occurring once. The specimen was PBMCs or T cells enriched from blood (not recorded which). The receptors stem from a woman in her fifties or sixties who had recovered from COVID-19.

The table lists this clone with a count of one. DNA of the CDR3: TGTGCCAGCAGTGAGGGGACTAGCACCAACAATGAGCAGTTCTTC. Protein: CASSEGTSTNNEQFF. The chain uses TRBV6-4 and TRBJ2-1, with 9 nucleotides matching TRBD2. Looked up from germline, CDR1 is MRHNA and CDR2 is SNTAGT. Trimming took 3 bases from V and 5 from J; bases not matched to a gene: 5. There are 15 residues in the CDR3.

V usage is TRBV9 and J usage is TRBJ1-6; 8 nucleotides line up with TRBD1. J lost 5 bases, V lost 4 bases, and 5 bases had no gene match. Germline V lookup: CDR1 SGDLS, CDR2 YYNGEE. This CDR3 region has 15 residues. As DNA, the CDR3 is TGTGCCAGCAGCACCACGACAGGGGATAATTCACCCCTCCACTTT. This translates into CASSTTTGDNSPLHF.

The chain uses TRBV15 and TRBJ2-5; no reliable D call. Germline V lookup: CDR1 LNHNV, CDR2 YYDKDF (reference sequence). Trimming took off 1 base at V and 5 bases at J, with 20 bases between the two ends. The CDR3 has 17 residues. In DNA, the CDR3 is TGTGCCACCAGCAGAGGGCCCCAGGCATTTTTGTGGGAGACCCAGTACTTC. Encoded protein: CATSRGPQAFLWETQYF. The full variable domain, its missing parts supplied by reference TRBV15 and TRBJ2-5, is DAMVIQNPRYQVTQFGKPVTLSCSQTLNHNVMYWYQQKSSQAPKLLFHYYDKDFNNEADTPDNFQSRRPNTSFCFLDIRSPGLGDTAMYLCATSRGPQAFLWETQYFGPGTRLLVL.

The chain couples TRBV29-1 to TRBJ2-6, with D possibly TRBD1 on 5 matching bases. This CDR3 region has 20 residues. Deletions cut 0 bases from V and 0 bases from J, with 21 bases between. Germline lookup yields CDR1 SQVTM and CDR2 ANQGSEA. The CDR3 nucleotides read TGCAGCGTTGAAGAGGTTTGGGGTGAGACAGACACCTCTGGGGCCAACGTCCTGACTTTC. Translated: CSVEEVWGETDTSGANVLTF.

This sequence joins TRBV10-3 and TRBJ2-1; TRBD2 aligns across 14 bases. The CDR3 consists of 15 residues. CDR1 and CDR2 from the germline V gene are ENHRY and SYGVKD. V dropped 0 bases and J dropped 13; count of bases not matched to a gene: 5. The DNA of the CDR3 is TGTGCCATCAGTGAGTCGATGGGACTAGCGGGAGAACAGTTCTTC. This codes for CAISESMGLAGEQFF.

The V and J genes are TRBV2 and TRBJ1-5; maybe TRBD1 (5 bases). CDR1 and CDR2 from the germline V gene are SNHLY and FYNNEI. This CDR3 has 15 residues. V was shortened by 3 bases and J by 1 base, with 10 bases between the two germline ends. CDR3 coding DNA: TGTGCCAGCAGTGAGGATAGGGGCAGCAATCAGCCCCAGCATTTT. This translates into CASSEDRGSNQPQHF. Full variable domain (missing parts from reference TRBV2 and TRBJ1-5): EPEVTQTPSHQVTQMGQEVILRCVPISNHLYFYWYRQILGQKVEFLVSFYNNEISEKSEIFDDQFSVERPDGSNFTLKIRSTKLEDSAMYFCASSEDRGSNQPQHFGDGTRLSIL.

The chain links TRBV11-3 to TRBJ1-1, with TRBD1 identical over 8 bases. The ends lost 6 bases at V and 4 bases at J; junction bases unmatched: 4. Germline assignment: CDR1 SGHNT and CDR2 YENEEA. The CDR3 has 13 residues. The CDR3 protein is CASSFTGGTEAFF. As DNA, the CDR3 is TGTGCCAGCAGTTTTACAGGGGGCACTGAAGCTTTCTTT.